These T cell receptor beta chains were read from a single sample in a study of cytomegalovirus exposure and HLA in healthy donors. Generated by immunoSEQ multiplex PCR, the TCRdb table keeps only in-frame clones and is missing some. The data hold approximately 140,000 clones, with roughly four fifths observed a single time. Sequencing used PBMCs. The receptors come from a man aged 18 to 30 in good health and CMV-seropositive. The CDR3 runs from the conserved cysteine through the conserved F or W. A D gene is named only where the DNA matches it firmly. Some rows have no size entry. The others give once, few or many, or a class for an expanded clone.

v_call,j_call,cdr3_length,d_call,clone_size,cdr3_aa,cdr3_nt
TRBV4-1,TRBJ1-3,17,TRBD1,once,CASSQAPQGATGNTIYF,TGCGCCAGCAGCCAAGCTCCACAGGGGGCGACTGGAAACACCATATATTTT
TRBV19,TRBJ1-1,13,.,.,CASSTYERTEAFF,TGTGCCAGTAGTACGTACGAGAGGACTGAAGCTTTCTTT
TRBV19,TRBJ1-1,13,.,few,CASSISSWEEAFF,TGTGCCAGTAGTATCTCTTCATGGGAGGAAGCTTTCTTT
TRBV10-2,TRBJ2-3,16,TRBD2,.,CASSAPDREGTDTQYF,TGCGCCAGCAGCGCACCCGACCGGGAGGGGACAGATACGCAGTATTTT
TRBV28,TRBJ1-2,13,.,few,CASSDPGNYGYTF,TGTGCCAGCAGCGATCCGGGGAACTATGGCTACACCTTC
TRBV9,TRBJ2-1,15,.,.,CASSVLPGPTNEQFF,TGTGCCAGCAGCGTATTACCAGGTCCTACAAATGAGCAGTTCTTC
TRBV29-1,TRBJ1-3,17,TRBD1,.,CSVDMPGGDLSGNTIYF,TGCAGCGTTGATATGCCAGGGGGCGACCTCTCTGGAAACACCATATATTTT
TRBV5-6,TRBJ2-3,14,TRBD1,.,CASSFGTGRDTQYF,TGTGCCAGCAGCTTCGGGACAGGGCGGGATACGCAGTATTTT
TRBV28,TRBJ1-2,13,TRBD1,.,CASSFRGTYGYTF,TGTGCCAGCAGTTTCAGGGGGACCTATGGCTACACCTTC
TRBV19,TRBJ2-7,16,TRBD1,.,CASSPMARGILYEQYF,TGTGCCAGTAGTCCCATGGCCAGGGGGATCCTCTACGAGCAGTACTTC
TRBV30,TRBJ2-5,14,TRBD2,once,CAWSVTRGGETQYF,TGTGCCTGGAGTGTTACCCGGGGGGGAGAGACCCAGTACTTC
TRBV28,TRBJ2-7,13,.,.,CASSFPGIGEQYF,TGTGCCAGCAGTTTCCCCGGGATTGGCGAGCAGTACTTC
TRBV9,TRBJ2-7,15,.,few,CASSVDAATTYEQYF,TGTGCCAGCAGCGTAGATGCCGCAACTACCTACGAGCAGTACTTC
TRBV6-5,TRBJ2-1,13,TRBD1,.,CASTGQSYNEQFF,TGTGCCAGCACGGGACAGAGCTACAATGAGCAGTTCTTC
TRBV28,TRBJ1-1,14,.,.,CASSLRQADTEAFF,TGTGCCAGCAGTTTAAGACAGGCGGACACTGAAGCTTTCTTT
TRBV2,TRBJ2-1,15,TRBD1,.,CASSDGTGKSNEQFF,TGTGCCAGCAGTGACGGGACAGGGAAGAGTAATGAGCAGTTCTTC
TRBV28,TRBJ2-7,12,.,.,CASSFQTYEQYF,TGTGCCAGCAGTTTCCAGACCTACGAGCAGTACTTC
TRBV5-1,TRBJ2-1,13,.,few,CASSSDIYNEQFF,TGCGCCAGCAGCTCCGACATCTACAATGAGCAGTTCTTC
TRBV7-9,TRBJ2-7,16,.,.,CASSPLGRDNDYEQYF,TGTGCCAGCAGCCCGCTGGGTAGGGACAACGACTACGAGCAGTACTTC
TRBV28,TRBJ1-5,17,TRBD1,.,CASSKGTGKPSNQPQHF,TGTGCCAGCAGTAAAGGGACAGGGAAGCCGAGCAATCAGCCCCAGCATTTT
TRBV4-1,TRBJ2-3,15,TRBD2,.,CASSQGLAGTDTQYF,TGCGCCAGCAGCCAAGGGCTAGCGGGCACAGATACGCAGTATTTT
TRBV4-2,TRBJ2-1,17,TRBD2,.,CASSARTSGGSYNEQFF,TGTGCCAGCAGCGCGAGGACTAGCGGGGGTTCCTACAATGAGCAGTTCTTC
TRBV27,TRBJ2-7,12,.,.,CASSLRGSEQYF,TGTGCCAGCAGTTTAAGGGGGAGCGAGCAGTACTTC
TRBV9,TRBJ2-6,16,.,.,CASSARLFSGANVLTF,TGTGCCAGCAGCGCCCGACTCTTCTCTGGGGCCAACGTCCTGACTTTC
TRBV27,TRBJ2-3,14,.,.,CASSSRQGTDTQYF,TGTGCCAGCAGTTCCCGACAGGGCACAGATACGCAGTATTTT
TRBV2,TRBJ2-7,13,.,few,CASGGTLSYEQYF,TGTGCCAGCGGCGGGACTTTATCCTACGAGCAGTACTTC
TRBV7-8,TRBJ1-3,16,.,.,CASSFGLGVGGNTIYF,TGTGCCAGCAGCTTCGGCCTCGGGGTCGGGGGAAACACCATATATTTT
TRBV10-1,TRBJ2-7,12,.,.,CASSFTGEVQYF,TGCGCCAGCAGCTTTACAGGGGAGGTGCAGTACTTC
TRBV19,TRBJ1-3,13,TRBD1,.,CASSQGAGNTIYF,TGTGCCAGCTCCCAGGGGGCAGGAAACACCATATATTTT
TRBV19,TRBJ2-7,14,TRBD1,once,CASSIGQGDYEQYF,TGTGCCAGTAGTATCGGACAGGGCGACTACGAGCAGTACTTC
TRBV6-5,TRBJ2-7,13,.,.,CAVRRTTAYEQYF,TGTGCCGTAAGGCGGACAACCGCCTACGAGCAGTACTTC
TRBV27,TRBJ1-5,14,.,once,CASSLSGRNQPQHF,TGTGCCAGCAGTTTATCTGGCCGCAATCAGCCCCAGCATTTT
TRBV15,TRBJ2-7,15,TRBD2,.,CATSRGTGGSTEQYF,TGTGCCACCAGCAGAGGGACGGGAGGATCGACCGAGCAGTACTTC
TRBV28,TRBJ2-1,15,.,once,CASGEVILTGDEQFF,TGTGCCAGCGGGGAGGTGATACTTACGGGGGATGAGCAGTTCTTC
TRBV19,TRBJ1-2,13,.,few,CAIPRVGGYGYTF,TGTGCCATCCCCAGAGTGGGAGGCTATGGCTACACCTTC
TRBV2,TRBJ1-1,16,TRBD1,.,CASSEDGTGGGTEAFF,TGTGCCAGCAGTGAAGATGGAACAGGGGGAGGCACTGAAGCTTTCTTT
TRBV4-2,TRBJ2-7,17,TRBD2,few,CASSQDGPSGSLDEQYF,TGTGCCAGCAGCCAAGATGGCCCTAGCGGGAGCCTCGACGAGCAGTACTTC
TRBV10-1,TRBJ1-5,11,.,once,CASLAREPQHF,TGCGCCAGCCTCGCCAGGGAGCCCCAGCATTTT
TRBV10-1,TRBJ2-7,16,TRBD2,.,CASSDSASGSVYEQYF,TGCGCCAGCAGTGATTCGGCTAGCGGGAGTGTCTACGAGCAGTACTTC
TRBV6-5,TRBJ1-5,15,TRBD1,few,CASSRNRGRHQPQHF,TGTGCCAGCAGTAGGAACAGGGGAAGGCATCAGCCCCAGCATTTT
TRBV5-1,TRBJ2-1,14,.,.,CASSLSGVGNEQFF,TGCGCCAGCAGCCTGTCAGGGGTGGGGAATGAGCAGTTCTTC
TRBV18,TRBJ1-3,15,.,.,CASSPGRGSGNTIYF,TGTGCCAGCTCACCAGGCCGGGGTTCTGGAAACACCATATATTTT
TRBV5-4,TRBJ2-2,17,TRBD2,.,CASSPGWQRGNTGELFF,TGTGCCAGCAGCCCGGGTTGGCAGCGGGGGAACACCGGGGAGCTGTTTTTT
TRBV6-5,TRBJ2-7,11,TRBD2,.,CASSLGGEQYF,TGTGCCAGCAGTCTCGGGGGGGAGCAGTACTTC
TRBV5-6,TRBJ2-1,16,TRBD2,.,CASSLAGGLAERREFF,TGTGCCAGCAGCTTGGCCGGAGGGCTAGCGGAGAGGAGGGAGTTCTTC
TRBV5-1,TRBJ1-4,16,.,once,CASSSSGPATNEKLFF,TGCGCCAGCAGCTCTTCAGGCCCCGCAACTAATGAAAAACTGTTTTTT
TRBV6-6,TRBJ1-1,14,.,.,CATLPWGSVSEAFF,TGTGCCACTCTACCCTGGGGCTCCGTCTCTGAAGCTTTCTTT
TRBV29-1,TRBJ2-2,14,.,.,CSVEWDTPTGELFF,TGCAGCGTTGAATGGGACACTCCCACCGGGGAGCTGTTTTTT
TRBV5-1,TRBJ1-4,14,.,.,CASSLDRPGEKLFF,TGCGCCAGCAGCTTGGATCGGCCGGGTGAAAAACTGTTTTTT
TRBV21-1,TRBJ2-7,18,.,.,CASSNGLLPTGKSYEQYF,TGTGCCAGCAGCAATGGACTTTTACCGACAGGGAAATCCTACGAGCAGTACTTC
TRBV29-1,TRBJ2-2,15,TRBD2,.,CSVEGLAGFGGELFF,TGCAGCGTTGAAGGCCTAGCGGGATTCGGCGGGGAGCTGTTTTTT
TRBV4-1,TRBJ2-7,15,TRBD2,.,CASYPGTSGLYEQYF,TGCGCCAGCTATCCCGGGACTAGCGGGCTCTACGAGCAGTACTTC
TRBV6-6,TRBJ2-7,15,TRBD1,once,CASSYSPQGAREQYF,TGTGCCAGCAGTTACTCCCCACAGGGGGCCCGAGAGCAGTACTTC
TRBV10-3,TRBJ1-5,13,.,.,CAISESGGQPQHF,TGTGCCATCAGTGAGTCGGGGGGTCAGCCCCAGCATTTT
TRBV5-4,TRBJ2-2,16,TRBD2,.,CASSIREGGNTGELFF,TGTGCCAGCAGCATCCGGGAGGGCGGGAACACCGGGGAGCTGTTTTTT
TRBV6-4,TRBJ1-1,14,.,few,CASSEDRMNTEAFF,TGTGCCAGCAGTGAAGACAGGATGAACACTGAAGCTTTCTTT
TRBV5-1,TRBJ1-1,18,TRBD1,.,CASSSSTGTEVMNTEAFF,TGCGCCAGCAGCTCGAGTACCGGGACAGAGGTGATGAACACTGAAGCTTTCTTT
TRBV7-2,TRBJ1-4,14,TRBD1,.,CASSLAGTGEKLFF,TGTGCCAGCAGCTTAGCAGGGACAGGGGAAAAACTGTTTTTT
TRBV27,TRBJ2-3,14,.,.,CASSLLSGSDTQYF,TGTGCCAGCAGTTTACTCAGTGGCTCAGATACGCAGTATTTT